This TCR beta chain was captured by sequencing in a study of type 1 and type 2 diabetes patients. For the study at large: T cells were magnetically sorted from PBMCs as CD4+ or CD8+ subsets. Sequencing for the whole study yielded around 19 million paired-end reads.

This CDR3 is built from 14 residues. Looked up from germline, CDR1 is LNHDA and CDR2 is SQIVND (reference sequence). Trimming removed 5 bases from V and 2 bases from J, with 9 bases in between. PCR was run on genomic DNA. Multiplex PCR with 30 forward and 13 reverse primers amplified the TCR beta CDR3. TCRdb fed the multiplex PCR reads into MiXCR, producing one record per CDR3 protein. Among about 270,000 distinct CDR3 sequences listed, roughly 48% were seen once. In its sample, this clonotype was seen a few times. This rearrangement joins TRBV19 to TRBJ1-4, with D tentatively TRBD1 (6 bases). This clonotype was sampled from a man aged 18 to 30 with type 2 diabetes. Sequencing was carried out using peripheral blood mononuclear cells (PBMCs). The CDR3 coding sequence is TGTGCCAGTAGTCTGACAGGCACTAATGAAAAACTGTTTTTT. It specifies CASSLTGTNEKLFF.